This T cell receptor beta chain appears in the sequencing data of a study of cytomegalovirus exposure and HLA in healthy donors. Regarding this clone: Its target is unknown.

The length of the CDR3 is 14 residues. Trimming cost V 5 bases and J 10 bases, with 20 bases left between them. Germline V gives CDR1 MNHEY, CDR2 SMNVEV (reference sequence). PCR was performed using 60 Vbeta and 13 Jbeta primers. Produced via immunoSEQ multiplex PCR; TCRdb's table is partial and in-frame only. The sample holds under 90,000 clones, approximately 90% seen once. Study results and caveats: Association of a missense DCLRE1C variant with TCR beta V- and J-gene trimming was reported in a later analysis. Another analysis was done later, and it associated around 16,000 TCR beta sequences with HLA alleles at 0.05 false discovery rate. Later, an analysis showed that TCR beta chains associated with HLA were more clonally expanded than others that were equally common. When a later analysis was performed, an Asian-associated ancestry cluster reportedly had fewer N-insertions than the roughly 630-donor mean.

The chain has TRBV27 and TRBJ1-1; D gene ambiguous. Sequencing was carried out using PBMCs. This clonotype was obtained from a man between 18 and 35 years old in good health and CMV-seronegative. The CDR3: CASSPTPRYASAFF. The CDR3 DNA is TGTGCCAGCAGTCCGACCCCCAGGTATGCCTCAGCTTTCTTT.